A single sample is the source of the 3 T cell receptor beta chains below, sequenced in a study of blood T cell repertoires in COVID-19. Profiled with immunoSEQ multiplex PCR; TCRdb holds only in-frame clones, not every one. Of more than 45,000 clones in the sample, approximately 84% were seen once. Sample: peripheral blood. Receptors originate from a human donor with active COVID-19. The donor label of this sample is uncertain.

Details on this clone: Other DNA sequences in the same sample also yield this CDR3. The chain joins TRBV6-5 to TRBJ1-2, with 8 bases matching TRBD1. Losses at the gene ends were 3 bases for V and 7 bases for J; bases not matched to a gene: 7. Germline V gene data show CDR1 as MNHEY and CDR2 as SVGAGI. The CDR3 runs to 14 residues. CDR3 in DNA: TGTGCCAGCAGTTATACCGGACAGGGAAGTGGCTACACCTTC. It yields the protein CASSYTGQGSGYTF.

J is TRBJ1-4 and V is TRBV6-5; D is perhaps TRBD1 (6 bases). Between the trimmed V and J ends, which lost 4 bases and 8 bases, there was a span of 17 bases. The V gene's germline CDR1 is MNHEY and CDR2 SVGAGI. The CDR3 spans 15 residues. The CDR3: CASSSPTLRGEKLFF. The CDR3 DNA reads TGTGCCAGCAGTTCCCCGACTCTGAGGGGGGAAAAACTGTTTTTT.

The chain carries TRBV19 and TRBJ2-3; TRBD1 might be the D (6 bases). Trimming cost V 4 bases and J 11 bases, with 25 bases left between them. CDR3 length: 16 residues. Germline V lookup: CDR1 LNHDA, CDR2 SQIVND (reference sequence). The DNA for the CDR3 is TGTGCCAGTAGTACTACAGGGAGAGGGGTTACAGCTGGGCAGTATTTT. Translated: CASSTTGRGVTAGQYF.